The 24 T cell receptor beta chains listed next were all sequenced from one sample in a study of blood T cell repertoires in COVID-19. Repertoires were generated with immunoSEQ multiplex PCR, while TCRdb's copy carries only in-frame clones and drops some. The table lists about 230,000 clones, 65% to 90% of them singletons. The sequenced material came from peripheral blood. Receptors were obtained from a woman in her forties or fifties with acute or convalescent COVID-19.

CDR3 in amino acids: CASSLGQFYGYTF. The CDR3 DNA reads TGTGCCAGCAGTTTGGGACAGTTTTATGGCTACACCTTC. The rearrangement uses TRBV28 and TRBJ1-2, with 7 bases identical to TRBD1. There are 13 residues in the CDR3. J lost 5 bases, V lost 3 bases, and 3 bases had no gene match. The germline V gene encodes CDR1 MDHEN and CDR2 SYDVKM.

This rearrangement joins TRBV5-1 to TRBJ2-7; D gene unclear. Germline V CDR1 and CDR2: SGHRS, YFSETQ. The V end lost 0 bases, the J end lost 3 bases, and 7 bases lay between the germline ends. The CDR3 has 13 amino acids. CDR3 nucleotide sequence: TGCGCCAGCAGCTTGGCCACAAGCTACGAGCAGTACTTC. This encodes CASSLATSYEQYF.

The chain's CDR3 is CASRPGQQNSPLHF. The CDR3 coding sequence is TGTGCCAGTAGGCCGGGACAGCAAAATTCACCCCTCCACTTT. The rearrangement joins TRBV19 to TRBJ1-6; 7 bases map to TRBD1. CDR1 is LNHDA, CDR2 SQIVND, per germline (reference sequence). The CDR3 extends over 14 amino acids. The J segment lost 7 bases and the V segment lost 6 bases, leaving 6 bases of the junction unmatched.

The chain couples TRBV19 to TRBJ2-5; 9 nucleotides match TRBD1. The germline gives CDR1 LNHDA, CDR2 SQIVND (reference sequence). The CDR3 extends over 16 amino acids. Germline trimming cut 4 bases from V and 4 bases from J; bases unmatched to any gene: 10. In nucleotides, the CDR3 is TGTGCCAGTAGTACCCGGGACAGGGATGTTTCAGAGACCCAGTACTTC. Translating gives CASSTRDRDVSETQYF.

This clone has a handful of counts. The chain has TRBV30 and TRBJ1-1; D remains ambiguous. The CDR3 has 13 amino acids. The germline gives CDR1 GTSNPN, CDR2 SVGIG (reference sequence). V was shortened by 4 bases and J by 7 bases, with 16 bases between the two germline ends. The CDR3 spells CAWNDISSLEAFF. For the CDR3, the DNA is TGTGCCTGGAATGACATTTCTTCCCTTGAAGCTTTCTTT.

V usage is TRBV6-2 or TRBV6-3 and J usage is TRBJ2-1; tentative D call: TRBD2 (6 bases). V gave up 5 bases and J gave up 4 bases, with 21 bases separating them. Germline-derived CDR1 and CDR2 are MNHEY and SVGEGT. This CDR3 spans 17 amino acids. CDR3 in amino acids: CASSPQGGEIIYNEQFF. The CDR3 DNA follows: TGTGCCAGCAGTCCGCAGGGCGGGGAGATAATATACAATGAGCAGTTCTTC.

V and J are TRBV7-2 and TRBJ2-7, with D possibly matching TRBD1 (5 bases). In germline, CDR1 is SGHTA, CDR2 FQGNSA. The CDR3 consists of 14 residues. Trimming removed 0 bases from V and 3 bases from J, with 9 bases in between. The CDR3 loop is CASSLAREDYEQYF. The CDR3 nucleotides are TGTGCCAGCAGCTTAGCCAGGGAAGACTACGAGCAGTACTTC. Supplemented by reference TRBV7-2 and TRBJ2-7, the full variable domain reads GAGVSQSPSNKVTEKGKDVELRCDPISGHTALYWYRQSLGQGLEFLIYFQGNSAPDKSGLPSDRFSAERTGGSVSTLTIQRTQQEDSAVYLCASSLAREDYEQYFGPGTRLTVT.

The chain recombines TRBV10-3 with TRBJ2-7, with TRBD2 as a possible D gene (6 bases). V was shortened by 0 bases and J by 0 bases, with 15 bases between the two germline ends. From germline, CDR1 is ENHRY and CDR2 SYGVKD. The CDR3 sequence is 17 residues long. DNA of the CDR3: TGTGCCATCAGTGAGTCGGGAGGACTGTTGAGCTCCTACGAGCAGTACTTC. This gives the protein CAISESGGLLSSYEQYF.

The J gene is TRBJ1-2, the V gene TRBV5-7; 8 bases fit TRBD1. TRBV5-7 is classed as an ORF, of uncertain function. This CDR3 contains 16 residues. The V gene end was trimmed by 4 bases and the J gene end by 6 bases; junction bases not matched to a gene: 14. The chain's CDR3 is CASSRATGAGGNGYTF. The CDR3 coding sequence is TGTGCCAGCAGCAGAGCGACAGGGGCCGGGGGCAATGGCTACACCTTC.

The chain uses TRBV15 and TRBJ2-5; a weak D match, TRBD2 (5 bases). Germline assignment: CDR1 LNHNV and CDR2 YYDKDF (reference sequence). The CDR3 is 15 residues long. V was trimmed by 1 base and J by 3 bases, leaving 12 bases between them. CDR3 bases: TGTGCCACCAGCAGAGGAGGGATGGGAGAAGAGACCCAGTACTTC. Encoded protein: CATSRGGMGEETQYF. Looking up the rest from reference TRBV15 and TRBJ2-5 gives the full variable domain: DAMVIQNPRYQVTQFGKPVTLSCSQTLNHNVMYWYQQKSSQAPKLLFHYYDKDFNNEADTPDNFQSRRPNTSFCFLDIRSPGLGDTAMYLCATSRGGMGEETQYFGPGTRLLVL.

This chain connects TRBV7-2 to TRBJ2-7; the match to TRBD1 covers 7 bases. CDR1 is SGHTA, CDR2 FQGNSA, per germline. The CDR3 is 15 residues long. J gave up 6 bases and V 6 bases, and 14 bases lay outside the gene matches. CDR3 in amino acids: CASSYRSGQVVEQYF. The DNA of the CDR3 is TGTGCCAGCAGTTACAGGTCTGGACAGGTGGTCGAGCAGTACTTC.

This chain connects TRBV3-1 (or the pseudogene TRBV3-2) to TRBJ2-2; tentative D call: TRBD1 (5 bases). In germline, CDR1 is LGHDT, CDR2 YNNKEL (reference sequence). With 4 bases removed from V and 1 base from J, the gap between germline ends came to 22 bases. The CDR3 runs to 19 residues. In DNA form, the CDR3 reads TGTGCCAGCAGCCCATGGTCGGCAGGGTGGGGCGGGAACACCGGGGAGCTGTTTTTT. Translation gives CASSPWSAGWGGNTGELFF.

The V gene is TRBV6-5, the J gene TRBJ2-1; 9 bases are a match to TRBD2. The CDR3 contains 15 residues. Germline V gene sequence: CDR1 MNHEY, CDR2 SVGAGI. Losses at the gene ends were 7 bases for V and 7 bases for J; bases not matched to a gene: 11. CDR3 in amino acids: CASTYPGAGGNEQFF. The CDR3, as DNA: TGTGCCAGCACCTACCCGGGGGCGGGGGGGAATGAGCAGTTCTTC.

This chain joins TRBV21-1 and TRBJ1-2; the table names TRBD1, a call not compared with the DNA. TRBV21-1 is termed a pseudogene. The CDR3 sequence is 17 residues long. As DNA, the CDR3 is TGTGCCAGCACTTGTGGACAGGGGAGAGCGGTTAAGTATGGCTACACCTTC. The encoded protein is CASTCGQGRAVKYGYTF.

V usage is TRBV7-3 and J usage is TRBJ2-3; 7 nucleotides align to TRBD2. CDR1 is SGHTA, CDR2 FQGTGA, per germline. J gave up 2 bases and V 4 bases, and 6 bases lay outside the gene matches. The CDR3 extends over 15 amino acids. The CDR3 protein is CASSSQSGITDTQYF. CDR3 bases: TGTGCCAGCAGCTCCCAAAGCGGGATCACAGATACGCAGTATTTT.

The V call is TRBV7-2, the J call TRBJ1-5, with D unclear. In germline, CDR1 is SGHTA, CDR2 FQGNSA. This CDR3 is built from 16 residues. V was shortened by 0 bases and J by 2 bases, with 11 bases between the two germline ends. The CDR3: CASSLAVHKGNQPQHF. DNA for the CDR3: TGTGCCAGCAGCTTAGCGGTCCACAAAGGCAATCAGCCCCAGCATTTT.

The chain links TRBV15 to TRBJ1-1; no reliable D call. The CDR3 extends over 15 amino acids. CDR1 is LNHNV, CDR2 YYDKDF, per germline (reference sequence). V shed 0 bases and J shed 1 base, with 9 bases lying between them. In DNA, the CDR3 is TGTGCCACCAGCAGAGATCTCGGTCGGAACACTGAAGCTTTCTTT. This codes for CATSRDLGRNTEAFF. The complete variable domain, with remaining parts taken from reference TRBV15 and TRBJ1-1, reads DAMVIQNPRYQVTQFGKPVTLSCSQTLNHNVMYWYQQKSSQAPKLLFHYYDKDFNNEADTPDNFQSRRPNTSFCFLDIRSPGLGDTAMYLCATSRDLGRNTEAFFGQGTRLTVV.

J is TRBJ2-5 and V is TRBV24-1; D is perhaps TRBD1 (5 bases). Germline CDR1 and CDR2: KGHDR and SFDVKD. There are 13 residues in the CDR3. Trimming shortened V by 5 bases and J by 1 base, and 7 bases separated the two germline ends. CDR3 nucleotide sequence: TGTGCCACCAGTGGAAGGGGCCAAGAGACCCAGTACTTC. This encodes CATSGRGQETQYF.

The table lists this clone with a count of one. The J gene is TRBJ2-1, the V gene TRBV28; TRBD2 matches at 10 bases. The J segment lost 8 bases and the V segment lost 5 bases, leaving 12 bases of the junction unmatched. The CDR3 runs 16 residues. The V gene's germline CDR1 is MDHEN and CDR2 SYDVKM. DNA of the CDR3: TGTGCCAGCAGTCCCAGCCTAGCGGGGGTGTCGGATGAGCAGTTCTTC. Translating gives CASSPSLAGVSDEQFF.

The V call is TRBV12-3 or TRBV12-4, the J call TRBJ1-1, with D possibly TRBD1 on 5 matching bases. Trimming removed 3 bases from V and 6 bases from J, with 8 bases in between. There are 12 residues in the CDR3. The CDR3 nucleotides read TGTGCCAGCAGTTTCAGGGAGGCTGAAGCTTTCTTT. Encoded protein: CASSFREAEAFF.

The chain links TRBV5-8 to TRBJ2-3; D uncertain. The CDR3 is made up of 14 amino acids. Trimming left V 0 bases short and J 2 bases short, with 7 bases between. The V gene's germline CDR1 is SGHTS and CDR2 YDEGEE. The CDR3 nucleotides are TGTGCCAGCAGCTTGGCCTCGGTCACAGATACGCAGTATTTT. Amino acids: CASSLASVTDTQYF.

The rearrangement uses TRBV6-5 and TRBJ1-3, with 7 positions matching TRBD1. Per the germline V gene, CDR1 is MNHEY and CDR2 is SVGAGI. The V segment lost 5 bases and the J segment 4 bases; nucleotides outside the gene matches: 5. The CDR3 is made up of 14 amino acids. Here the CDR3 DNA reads TGTGCCAGCAGTAACCGGGACAGAGGAAACACCATATATTTT. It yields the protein CASSNRDRGNTIYF.

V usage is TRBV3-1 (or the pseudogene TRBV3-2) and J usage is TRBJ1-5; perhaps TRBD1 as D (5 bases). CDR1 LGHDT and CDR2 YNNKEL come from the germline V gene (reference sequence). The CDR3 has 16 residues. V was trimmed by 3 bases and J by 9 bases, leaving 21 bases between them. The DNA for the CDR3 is TGTGCCAGCAGCCAGCGATTTACGGGGGGTGGTGGGCCCCAGCATTTT. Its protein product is CASSQRFTGGGGPQHF.

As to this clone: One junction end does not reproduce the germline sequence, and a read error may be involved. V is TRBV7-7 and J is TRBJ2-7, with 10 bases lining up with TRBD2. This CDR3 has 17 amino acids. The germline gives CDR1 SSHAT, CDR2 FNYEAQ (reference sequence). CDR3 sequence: CASSLFPEQRGGHEQYF. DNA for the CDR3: TGTGCTAGCAGCTTATTCCCGGAGCAGCGGGGGGGACACGAGCAGTACTTC.